This T cell receptor beta chain was observed in a study of CXCR3-negative and CXCR3-positive naive CD8 T cells. Study outcomes and limitations: Each naive subset displayed comparably high diversity, whereas memory CD8+ cells displayed much lower diversity. The TRBV-TRBJ usage of naive CXCR3-negative and CXCR3-positive cells was similar, but that of memory cells differed. Naive subsets expressed similar surface CD5; TRB CDR3 features served to infer TCR strength. Hydrophobicity was higher for TRB CDR3s found in CXCR3-positive naive cells than in CXCR3-negative naive cells.

The libraries of TRB cDNA were constructed through 5' RACE using UMI labels. TCRdb reanalyzed the 5' RACE reads, giving one entry per CDR3 protein sequence and no DNA. This repertoire includes 110,000 or so distinct CDR3 sequences. CDR3 length equals 14 residues. CDR1 PRHDT and CDR2 FYEKMQ come from the germline V gene (reference sequence). On this clonotype itself: Its antigen remains unknown.

Definition of naive CD8+ T cells rested on a CD45RO-CCR7+CD27+CD95- profile. The specimen sequenced was naive CXCR3+ CD8+ T cells from blood. The subset denotes: CD45RO-CCR7+CD27+CD95- naive CD8+ T cells expressing CXCR3 (TNR3+). J is TRBJ1-1 and V is TRBV13. This receptor was obtained from a human donor in good health. Some clones in this sample may be carry-over from other donors' samples. The CDR3 loop is CASSLGYRNTEAFF.